The entry that follows covers one T cell receptor beta chain sequence. This sample was taken from a study of control samples from healthy donors and cancer patients. Profiling relied on immunoSEQ multiplex PCR, and the TCRdb table lists in-frame clones only, not all of them. The profile covers about 43,000 clones, with around 94% appearing a single time and about 24% taken by the ten largest. The source of this sequence is a man aged 55 to 69 in good health. Sequencing used blood.

CDR3 residues: CASTDRTVNYGYTF. The DNA of the CDR3 is TGTGCCAGTACGGATCGGACAGTTAACTATGGCTACACCTTC. The rearrangement links TRBV19 to TRBJ1-2, with D perhaps TRBD1 (6 bases). The CDR3 spans 14 residues. V lost 7 bases, J lost 1 base, and 13 bases lay in between. CDR1 and CDR2 from the germline V gene are LNHDA and SQIVND (reference sequence).